The clone carrying this T cell receptor beta chain is large. Its matching antigen is unknown. The data belong to a study of spatial heterogeneity in lung cancer. Overall study context: Counts of TCR transcripts in tumor regions correlated strongly with a T cell module score (derived from matched bulk RNA-seq). Broader study findings: Coverage was estimated at around 7% of tumor T cells for alpha chains and about 13% for beta chains. Expanded intratumoral alpha and beta TCR counts tracked tumor mutation counts.

One entry per CDR3 protein, called by TCRdb with MiXCR from the 5' RACE reads. The sample has over 2,500 distinct CDR3 sequences, roughly 8.3% seen once. Time point in this sample: sample taken at primary tumor resection. Donation came from around 77 patients with untreated early-stage non-small cell lung cancer. Tumor, nontumor lung or frozen PBMC supplied whole RNA that was sequenced unsorted. Deletions cut 0 bases from V and 0 bases from J, with 13 bases between. Looked up from germline, CDR1 is SGHRS and CDR2 is YFSETQ. This CDR3 contains 16 residues. The sequenced sample was lung tumor tissue, obtained at surgery. The V gene is TRBV5-1, the J gene TRBJ2-7, with D hard to call. This receptor was identified in a male donor with early-stage non-small cell lung cancer. The CDR3 coding sequence is TGCGCCAGCAGCTTGGGATCAGGCGCGAGCTCCTACGAGCAGTACTTC. The encoded protein is CASSLGSGASSYEQYF.